This TCR beta chain appears in the sequencing data of a study of cytomegalovirus exposure and HLA in healthy donors. Study context: Earlier, 150 million to 200 million T cells were analyzed, and some 120 million unique TCR beta sequences were found among them.

PCR employed 60 Vbeta and 13 Jbeta primers. The protocol was immunoSEQ multiplex PCR, while the TCRdb copy is restricted to in-frame clones and leaves out a portion. This table has 200,000 or so clones, approximately 78% appearing once. A remark on this clone: Antigen specificity is unknown. The sample contains more than one DNA sequence encoding this CDR3.

This CDR3 spans 16 amino acids. Germline values: CDR1 SEHNR, CDR2 FQNEAQ (reference sequence). V was pared by 3 bases and J by 0 bases, with 3 bases of the junction left unmatched. Study-level points and caveats: Across HLA loci, a later analysis found differing TCR association rates, with DRB1 most and HLA-C fewest. A later analysis appeared to link common viral pathogens to several of the most significant clusters.

The V gene is TRBV7-9, the J gene TRBJ2-3, with 10 bases fitting TRBD2. The sequence was obtained from a woman aged 40 to 50 in good health and CMV-seronegative. Sequenced material: PBMCs. CDR3 loop: CASSLLAGGSTDTQYF. For the CDR3, the DNA is TGTGCCAGCAGCTTGTTAGCGGGAGGCAGCACAGATACGCAGTATTTT.